The 21 T cell receptor beta chains below were found in one sample sequenced in a study of somatic mutations in cytotoxic T cells in rheumatoid arthritis. Clones were sequenced by immunoSEQ multiplex PCR, and TCRdb holds only the in-frame ones, with some missing. In the table there are some 10,000 clones, roughly 73% of which are singletons. The specimen was CD8+ T cells sorted from blood. These receptors came from a man between 60 and 75 years old in good health.

The V gene is TRBV5-4, the J gene TRBJ2-3, with 13 bases fitting TRBD2. Trimming cost V 3 bases and J 3 bases; bases outside gene matches: 1. From germline, CDR1 is SGHNT and CDR2 YYREEE (reference sequence). CDR3 length equals 15 residues. Here the CDR3 DNA reads TGTGCCAGCAGCTGGACTAGCGGGAGTACAGATACGCAGTATTTT. It encodes CASSWTSGSTDTQYF.

V and J are TRBV6-5 and TRBJ2-1; maybe TRBD1 (5 bases). V was trimmed by 5 bases and J by 2 bases, leaving 10 bases between them. The CDR3 runs 14 residues. Germline V gives CDR1 MNHEY, CDR2 SVGAGI. CDR3 sequence: CASSLEGAYNEQFF. The CDR3 bases are TGTGCCAGCAGTCTTGAAGGGGCCTACAATGAGCAGTTCTTC.

The chain couples TRBV19 to TRBJ1-5, with 7 bases that match TRBD1. The CDR3 is 13 amino acids. The trim removed 8 bases at V and 5 bases at J, leaving 6 bases unmatched. Germline V gene sequence: CDR1 LNHDA, CDR2 SQIVND (reference sequence). For the CDR3, the DNA is TGTGCCAGTGGTCAGGGGGAGTATCAGCCCCAGCATTTT. Amino acid sequence: CASGQGEYQPQHF.

This rearrangement joins TRBV6-1 to TRBJ2-1, with D possibly being TRBD1 (5 bases). V dropped 3 bases and J dropped 2 bases, with 14 bases sitting between them. Looked up from germline, CDR1 is MNHNS and CDR2 is SASEGT. This CDR3 is built from 16 residues. The CDR3 loop reads CASSDIGQGAYNEQFF. The CDR3 coding sequence is TGTGCCAGCAGTGATATCGGCCAAGGGGCCTACAATGAGCAGTTCTTC.

This clone came up once. V gene TRBV11-2 combines with J gene TRBJ2-5; TRBD2 matches at 9 bases. With the DNA end fitting TRBJ2-7 better, the J assignment may be wrong. CDR1 is SGHAT, CDR2 FQNNGV, per germline. This CDR3 has 16 residues. CDR3 in amino acids: CASSSGTSSWDYEQYF. DNA of the CDR3: TGTGCCAGCAGCTCCGGGACTAGCTCTTGGGACTACGAGCAGTACTTC.

Only a few counts were recorded for this clone. The chain recombines TRBV28 with TRBJ2-7, with a weak D call TRBD1 (6 bases). CDR3 length: 14 residues. The V gene lost 2 bases and the J gene lost 0 bases, with 8 bases spanning the gap. The V gene's germline CDR1 is MDHEN and CDR2 SYDVKM. For the CDR3, the DNA is TGTGCCAGCAGTTTAAGACAGGACTCCTACGAGCAGTACTTC. Translation gives CASSLRQDSYEQYF.

The V call is TRBV2, the J call TRBJ2-2; 9 bases align to TRBD1. The CDR3 extends over 16 amino acids. J gave up 7 bases and V 5 bases, and 11 bases lay outside the gene matches. Germline lookup yields CDR1 SNHLY and CDR2 FYNNEI. The DNA for the CDR3 is TGTGCCAGCAGTACCTCGCTTGACAGGGGGGACGGGGAGCTGTTTTTT. Translated, it gives CASSTSLDRGDGELFF.

The V gene is TRBV4-1, the J gene TRBJ1-4; unclear D gene. The CDR3 consists of 14 residues. Trimming took off 0 bases at V and 8 bases at J, with 10 bases between the two ends. Germline CDR1 and CDR2: MGHRA and YSYEKL. CDR3 coding DNA: TGCGCCAGCAGCCAAGATCGGGTGGCGGAAAAACTGTTTTTT. Its protein is CASSQDRVAEKLFF.

DNA of the CDR3: TGCAGCGTTGAAGCGGGGCTTTTATCGGGTCTTCAAGAGACCCAGTACTTC. Translating it yields CSVEAGLLSGLQETQYF. The J gene is TRBJ2-5, the V gene TRBV29-1; D could derive from TRBD1 or TRBD2 (5 bases each). The CDR3 is made up of 17 amino acids. V dropped 1 base and J dropped 2 bases, with 20 bases sitting between them. Germline-derived CDR1 and CDR2 are SQVTM and ANQGSEA.

This chain links TRBV27 with TRBJ2-7; D remains ambiguous. The CDR3 is made up of 14 amino acids. V was clipped by 6 bases and J by 1 base, with 13 bases between them. Germline CDR1 is MNHEY and CDR2 is SMNVEV (reference sequence). CDR3 region: CASSQNPHSYEQYF. CDR3 in DNA: TGTGCCAGCAGCCAGAACCCACATTCCTACGAGCAGTACTTC.

The CDR3 region is CASSYSLSGTDTQYF. DNA for the CDR3: TGTGCCAGCAGTTACTCTTTAAGCGGCACAGATACGCAGTATTTT. This chain joins TRBV6-6 and TRBJ2-3; D uncertain. The V gene lost 0 bases and the J gene lost 1 base, with 8 bases spanning the gap. Germline CDR1 and CDR2: MNHNY and SVGAGI (reference sequence). The length of the CDR3 is 15 residues.

The rearrangement links TRBV19 to TRBJ2-1; a possible D gene is TRBD1 (6 bases). Germline V CDR1 and CDR2: LNHDA, SQIVND (reference sequence). V was clipped by 6 bases and J by 1 base, with 16 bases between them. The CDR3 has 16 amino acids. DNA of the CDR3: TGTGCCAGTAGCAATAGGGGACATTATTCCTACAATGAGCAGTTCTTC. Translated: CASSNRGHYSYNEQFF.

V is TRBV13 and J is TRBJ2-3, with no clear D. The CDR3 extends over 13 amino acids. V lost 5 bases and J lost 0, with 6 bases in between. Germline V gene data show CDR1 as PRHDT and CDR2 as FYEKMQ (reference sequence). CDR3 bases: TGTGCCAGCAGCGAGGACAGCACAGATACGCAGTATTTT. This codes for CASSEDSTDTQYF.

This clone was detected only a few times. This sequence joins TRBV6-6 and TRBJ1-1; TRBD1 is a possible D gene (5 bases). Trimming stripped 0 bases from V and 2 bases from J, with 7 bases between. The CDR3 contains 14 residues. Germline-derived CDR1 and CDR2 are MNHNY and SVGAGI (reference sequence). CDR3 loop: CASSYSDSNTEAFF. As DNA, the CDR3 is TGTGCCAGCAGTTACTCCGACAGCAACACTGAAGCTTTCTTT.

This sequence joins TRBV28 and TRBJ2-7; 8 nucleotides line up with TRBD2. Trimming at V came to 3 bases and at J to 6 bases, leaving 7 bases not matched to a gene. The CDR3 length is 14 residues. Germline V lookup: CDR1 MDHEN, CDR2 SYDVKM. The CDR3 here is CASSFNAGGLEQYF. CDR3 nucleotides: TGTGCCAGCAGTTTTAACGCGGGAGGACTCGAGCAGTACTTC.

This clone was recorded a few times. J is TRBJ2-7 and V is TRBV2, with D tentatively TRBD2 (6 bases). The V and J ends lost 3 bases and 4 bases respectively, with 7 bases between them. The CDR3 totals 12 residues. Germline-derived CDR1 and CDR2 are SNHLY and FYNNEI. CDR3 DNA: TGTGCCAGCAGTGAGCGGGATTACGAGCAGTACTTC. Translation gives CASSERDYEQYF.

J is TRBJ2-1 and V is TRBV19, with 12 bases aligning to TRBD2. Germline CDR1 is LNHDA and CDR2 is SQIVND (reference sequence). Trimming at V came to 5 bases and at J to 4 bases, leaving 9 bases not matched to a gene. This CDR3 comprises 17 residues. The CDR3, as DNA: TGTGCCAGTAGTTTTACTCTAGCGGGAGGGCCGTACAATGAGCAGTTCTTC. Its translation: CASSFTLAGGPYNEQFF.

This chain links TRBV6-5 with TRBJ2-7; D not resolved. Germline loops: CDR1 MNHEY, CDR2 SVGAGI. Trimming shortened V by 0 bases and J by 6 bases, and 9 bases separated the two germline ends. The length of the CDR3 is 13 residues. Written as DNA, the CDR3 is TGTGCCAGCAGTTACTCGTCGGCGGCCGAGCAGTACTTC. Its protein is CASSYSSAAEQYF.

The chain employs TRBV15 and TRBJ1-1; possible D gene TRBD1, 5 bases. This CDR3 has 12 residues. Trimming cost V 3 bases and J 8 bases, with 10 bases left between them. Germline CDR1 is LNHNV and CDR2 is YYDKDF (reference sequence). The CDR3 is CATSRRGEEAFF. As DNA, the CDR3 is TGTGCCACCAGCAGGAGAGGGGAGGAAGCTTTCTTT.

J is TRBJ2-7 and V is TRBV11-1; D call uncertain. Trimming removed 5 bases at V and 1 base at J, with 6 bases between. The CDR3 runs 12 residues. Germline V gene lookup returns CDR1 SGHAT and CDR2 FQDESV (reference sequence). The DNA for the CDR3 is TGTGCCAGCAGCCTCCTGTCCTACGAGCAGTACTTC. Its protein is CASSLLSYEQYF.

This chain uses TRBV7-2 with TRBJ2-1, with D possibly matching TRBD1 (5 bases). CDR1 and CDR2 from the germline V gene are SGHTA and FQGNSA. The CDR3 length is 14 residues. V lost 3 bases to trimming and J lost 5 bases, with 11 bases between them. CDR3 loop: CASSFLRGDNEQFF. CDR3 sequence (DNA): TGTGCCAGCAGCTTCCTTAGGGGCGACAATGAGCAGTTCTTC.